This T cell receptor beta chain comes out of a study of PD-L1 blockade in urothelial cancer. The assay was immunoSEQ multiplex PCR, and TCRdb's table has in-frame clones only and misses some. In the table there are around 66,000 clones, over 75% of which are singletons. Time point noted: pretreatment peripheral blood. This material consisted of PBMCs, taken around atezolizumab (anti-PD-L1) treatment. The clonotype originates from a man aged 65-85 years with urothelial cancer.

CDR3 protein: CATSRDEYGIQETQYF. The CDR3 region has the DNA TGTGCCACCAGCAGAGATGAATACGGGATCCAAGAGACCCAGTACTTC. The J gene is TRBJ2-5, the V gene TRBV15; a weak D match, TRBD2 (5 bases). The CDR3 consists of 16 residues. Germline CDR1 LNHNV, CDR2 YYDKDF (reference sequence). Trimming pared 0 bases from V and 1 base from J, leaving 12 bases between.